What follows are 24 T cell receptor beta chains derived from one specimen sequenced in a study of regulatory T cells in long-lasting Graves disease. Sample time point: persistent/refractory GD, antithyroid drugs over 5 years with positive TRAb. PBMCs provided the RNA from which the TCR library was made. Library construction for TCR beta used iRepertoire HTBI primers and Arm-PCR of CDR3 regions. TCRdb re-analysed the multiplex PCR reads in MiXCR, keeping a single row per CDR3 protein. The sample contains 400,000 to 450,000 distinct CDR3 sequences, about a quarter of which appear only once. The starting material was peripheral blood mononuclear cells (PBMCs), obtained when the disease was refractory, from a patient treated with antithyroid drugs. The receptors originated from a female donor with Graves disease.

This clonotype has ten or more counts. The genes are TRBV24-1 and TRBJ2-5, with 11 nucleotides matching TRBD2. The CDR3 sequence is 15 residues long. The germline V gene encodes CDR1 KGHDR and CDR2 SFDVKD. The ends lost 4 bases at V and 5 bases at J; junction bases unmatched: 5. CDR3 DNA: TGTGCCACCAGTGACACTAGCGGGAGCGGGGAGACCCAGTACTTC. It yields the protein CATSDTSGSGETQYF.

Worth noting for this clonotype: Mismatch with germline at one junction end may stem from a read error. The CDR3 loop is CSSSEAVEGVLARSGANVLTF. The CDR3, as DNA: TGTTCCAGCAGTGAAGCGGTGGAAGGGGTACTAGCCCGCTCTGGGGCCAACGTCCTGACTTTC. The chain links TRBV2 to TRBJ2-6, with D maybe TRBD2 (6 bases). Germline CDR1 SNHLY, CDR2 FYNNEI. The CDR3 has 21 amino acids.

The chain carries TRBV19 and TRBJ1-5; no definite D call. Per the germline V gene, CDR1 is LNHDA and CDR2 is SQIVND (reference sequence). V was cut by 4 bases and J by 7 bases, with 11 bases left in between. CDR3 length equals 13 residues. The CDR3 DNA reads as TGTGCCAGTAGTAACGGAGCGTGGCAGCCCCAGCATTTT. Its protein product is CASSNGAWQPQHF.

In this sample, this clonotype turned up many times. In DNA, the CDR3 is TGTGCCAGCAGCGTGGACCGCGCTAACTATGGCTACACCTTC. This translates into CASSVDRANYGYTF. The chain combines TRBV12-3 or TRBV12-4 with TRBJ1-2; D is unresolved. V lost 6 bases, J lost 0 bases, and 11 bases lay in between. The CDR3 is 14 residues long.

The V and J genes are TRBV5-1 and TRBJ1-5; weak D call: TRBD1 (5 bases). Germline CDR1 and CDR2: SGHRS and YFSETQ. This CDR3 is built from 15 residues. Trimming stripped 3 bases from V and 1 base from J, with 11 bases between. The CDR3 DNA follows: TGCGCCAGCAGCTCCGCGGGGGGGAGCAATCAGCCCCAGCATTTT. Translation gives CASSSAGGSNQPQHF.

This clonotype turned up a few times. V usage is TRBV30 and J usage is TRBJ1-1; 7 bases align to TRBD1. Germline loops: CDR1 GTSNPN, CDR2 SVGIG (reference sequence). The CDR3 consists of 12 residues. The J segment lost 0 bases and the V segment lost 7 bases, leaving 2 bases of the junction unmatched. CDR3 sequence reads: CALDRLNTEAFF. For the CDR3, the DNA is TGTGCCTTGGACAGGTTGAACACTGAAGCTTTCTTT.

The genes are TRBV4-2 and TRBJ2-7, with D unresolved. Per the germline V gene, CDR1 is LGHNA and CDR2 is YNFKEQ. The CDR3 consists of 15 residues. V lost 0 bases and J lost 3, with 12 bases in between. CDR3 region: CASSQDNSRVYEQYF. As DNA, the CDR3 is TGTGCCAGCAGCCAAGATAATAGCCGGGTCTACGAGCAGTACTTC.

The J gene is TRBJ1-1, the V gene TRBV15, with D perhaps matching TRBD1 (6 bases). Germline CDR1 LNHNV, CDR2 YYDKDF (reference sequence). The CDR3 consists of 13 residues. Trimming took off 6 bases at V and 4 bases at J, with 12 bases between the two ends. The CDR3: CATRPTGTTEAFF. The CDR3 coding sequence is TGTGCCACCAGGCCCACAGGGACCACTGAAGCTTTCTTT.

The gene calls are TRBV6-1 and TRBJ1-6, with TRBD1 matching over 9 bases. The V and J ends lost 6 bases and 8 bases, in that order; junction bases with no gene match: 8. CDR1 MNHNS and CDR2 SASEGT come from the germline V gene. The CDR3 totals 15 residues. CDR3 region: CASRAGTGLDSPLHF. The DNA for the CDR3 is TGTGCCAGCAGAGCCGGGACAGGGCTTGATTCACCCCTCCACTTT.

This clonotype was seen many times. This chain links TRBV11-2 with TRBJ2-5; D possibly corresponds to TRBD1 (6 bases). There are 15 residues in the CDR3. CDR1 SGHAT and CDR2 FQNNGV come from the germline V gene. V was cut by 1 base and J by 5 bases, with 14 bases left in between. The CDR3 loop reads CASSLGTGSPETQYF. CDR3 bases: TGTGCCAGCAGCTTAGGAACAGGGTCACCCGAGACCCAGTACTTC.

The table lists this clonotype with many counts. The rearrangement uses TRBV12-3 or TRBV12-4 and TRBJ2-7; no reliable D call. This CDR3 contains 11 residues. With 5 bases removed from V and 0 bases from J, the gap between germline ends came to 2 bases. The chain's CDR3 is CASSNSYEQYF. The DNA for the CDR3 is TGTGCCAGCAGTAACTCCTACGAGCAGTACTTC.

This clonotype was seen a handful of times. The rearrangement links TRBV6-5 to TRBJ2-7, with 8 bases fitting TRBD1. V gave up 2 bases and J gave up 5 bases; unmatched junction bases: 5. This CDR3 region has 14 residues. Germline-derived CDR1 and CDR2 are MNHEY and SVGAGI. DNA for the CDR3: TGTGCCAGCAGTTACAAGATACAGGGGGACGAGCAGTACTTC. Residues: CASSYKIQGDEQYF.

The chain employs TRBV9 and TRBJ1-1; D is unclear. CDR3 size: 16 residues. The germline gives CDR1 SGDLS, CDR2 YYNGEE. Deletions cut 0 bases from V and 0 bases from J, with 12 bases between. CDR3 nucleotide sequence: TGTGCCAGCAGCGTAGGGGTTGCGGCCTTGAACACTGAAGCTTTCTTT. Translation: CASSVGVAALNTEAFF.

The V call is TRBV6-1, the J call TRBJ2-7; 7 bases align to TRBD2. The CDR3 totals 15 residues. V trimming: 9 bases; J trimming: 2 bases; junction bases outside the gene matches: 13. Per germline, CDR1 MNHNS and CDR2 SASEGT. For the CDR3, the DNA is TGTGCCAGTTCGAGTTATGAGGGACTAACCTACGAGCAGTACTTC. It translates to CASSSYEGLTYEQYF.

The rearrangement joins TRBV19 to TRBJ2-5, with 8 bases fitting TRBD1. J was trimmed by 3 bases and V by 10 bases; bases with no gene match: 10. The germline CDR1 and CDR2 sequences are LNHDA and SQIVND (reference sequence). The CDR3 is 14 amino acids. The CDR3 nucleotides read TGTGCCACTACCCGGGACAGGAGAGAAGAGACCCAGTACTTC. It codes for CATTRDRREETQYF.

The rearrangement links TRBV19 to TRBJ1-5, with 9 bases aligning to TRBD1. V shed 7 bases, J shed 6 bases, and the junction held 10 bases outside the gene matches. The germline CDR1 and CDR2 sequences are LNHDA and SQIVND (reference sequence). This CDR3 is built from 15 residues. CDR3 residues: CASTPNRGLSQPQHF. The CDR3 DNA follows: TGTGCCAGTACACCCAACAGGGGGCTGAGTCAGCCCCAGCATTTT.

The chain has TRBV6-9 and TRBJ2-4; 9 positions agree with TRBD2. V shed 3 bases and J 11 bases; nucleotides not matched to a gene: 5. The V gene's germline CDR1 is MNHGY and CDR2 SVAAGI. The CDR3 spans 13 residues. CDR3 in amino acids: CASSYRREGLQYF. The CDR3 coding sequence is TGTGCCAGCAGTTACCGGCGGGAGGGCCTTCAGTACTTC.

This clonotype was counted ten times or more. The chain carries TRBV28 and TRBJ2-2; 10 nucleotides line up with TRBD2. Trimming took 0 bases from V and 7 from J; bases not matched to a gene: 5. Germline-derived CDR1 and CDR2 are MDHEN and SYDVKM. This CDR3 has 16 residues. The CDR3 region has the DNA TGTGCCAGCAGTTTATGGCTAGCGGGAGCGGTCGGGGAGCTGTTTTTT. It translates to CASSLWLAGAVGELFF.

This clonotype was recorded once. This chain uses TRBV30 with TRBJ1-1; D is undetermined. This CDR3 spans 15 amino acids. V was trimmed by 2 bases and J by 1 base, leaving 14 bases between them. Germline lookup yields CDR1 GTSNPN and CDR2 SVGIG (reference sequence). CDR3 nucleotides: TGTGCCTGGAGTTTTCCCCGGACGGCGAACACTGAAGCTTTCTTT. This encodes CAWSFPRTANTEAFF.

This clonotype was detected only a few times. This CDR3 reads CASSSGTRFSGNTIYF. The CDR3 DNA follows: TGCGCCAGCAGCTCCGGGACACGCTTTTCTGGAAACACCATATATTTT. This chain connects TRBV5-1 to TRBJ1-3, with D perhaps TRBD1 (6 bases). Trimming took off 3 bases at V and 1 base at J, with 14 bases between the two ends. The CDR3 runs to 16 residues. Germline assignment: CDR1 SGHRS and CDR2 YFSETQ.

This clonotype was seen only a few times. CDR3 DNA sequence: TGTGCCAGTAGTACGGGACTAGCGGGAGGCGAGCAGTACTTC. Amino acid sequence: CASSTGLAGGEQYF. The chain employs TRBV19 and TRBJ2-7, with TRBD2 identical over 15 bases. Germline loops: CDR1 LNHDA, CDR2 SQIVND (reference sequence). V was clipped by 4 bases and J by 6 bases; unmatched bases: 1. The CDR3 is 14 residues long.

V and J are TRBV29-1 and TRBJ1-2; 8 bases match TRBD1. This CDR3 is 13 amino acids long. The V gene end was trimmed by 4 bases and the J gene end by 4 bases; junction bases not matched to a gene: 5. In germline, CDR1 is SQVTM, CDR2 ANQGSEA. The CDR3 nucleotides read TGCAGCGTTGCGACAGGGGTGGGCTATGGCTACACCTTC. Protein product: CSVATGVGYGYTF. Full variable domain (remainder filled in from reference TRBV29-1 and TRBJ1-2): SAVISQKPSRDICQRGTSLTIQCQVDSQVTMMFWYRQQPGQSLTLIATANQGSEATYESGFVIDKFPISRPNLTFSTLTVSNMSPEDSSIYLCSVATGVGYGYTFGSGTRLTVV.

The rearrangement uses TRBV10-3 and TRBJ2-4; D may be TRBD1 (6 bases). CDR3 length equals 15 residues. V was trimmed by 0 bases and J by 3 bases, leaving 9 bases between them. Germline CDR1 and CDR2: ENHRY and SYGVKD. CDR3 sequence reads: CAISESGADKNIQYF. The CDR3 DNA is TGTGCCATCAGTGAGTCGGGGGCAGACAAAAACATTCAGTACTTC.

This clonotype has at least ten counts. The genes are TRBV7-2 and TRBJ2-4; the D gene is possibly TRBD2 (6 bases). This CDR3 comprises 16 residues. Germline lookup yields CDR1 SGHTA and CDR2 FQGNSA. Trimming stripped 6 bases from V and 0 bases from J, with 15 bases between. The CDR3, as DNA: TGTGCCAGCAGTATCCAGGACTATCCAGCCAAAAACATTCAGTACTTC. It encodes CASSIQDYPAKNIQYF.